These 6 T cell receptor beta chains were all obtained from the same sample, sequenced in a study of blood T cell repertoires in COVID-19. Assay used: immunoSEQ multiplex PCR; TCRdb lists only in-frame clones, some missing. The sample lists 80,000 to 95,000 clones, about 85% occurring once. Source material: peripheral blood. The receptors were gathered from a woman between 45 and 60 years old with active or convalescent COVID-19.

The genes are TRBV12-3 or TRBV12-4 and TRBJ1-1; D gene unclear. The ends were cut back, 6 bases at V and 1 base at J, with 9 bases in the middle. This CDR3 has 13 residues. CDR3 region: CASSLAGNTEAFF. In DNA form, the CDR3 reads TGTGCCAGCAGCCTAGCCGGGAACACTGAAGCTTTCTTT.

The chain recombines TRBV27 with TRBJ1-5, with 9 bases fitting TRBD1. V shed 6 bases and J 6 bases; nucleotides not matched to a gene: 9. Germline values: CDR1 MNHEY, CDR2 SMNVEV (reference sequence). This CDR3 spans 15 amino acids. The CDR3 region is CASSYGQGNVQPQHF. The CDR3 DNA is TGTGCCAGCAGCTATGGACAGGGGAATGTTCAGCCCCAGCATTTT.

This clone was recorded many times. This sequence joins TRBV25-1 and TRBJ2-3, with TRBD1 as a possible D gene (6 bases). Germline V CDR1 and CDR2: MGHDK, SYGVNS. V was pared by 2 bases and J by 8 bases, with 11 bases between. This CDR3 contains 13 residues. This CDR3 is CASSERQGSTQYF. The DNA of the CDR3 is TGTGCCAGCAGTGAAAGGCAGGGGAGTACGCAGTATTTT.

The chain carries TRBV19 and TRBJ1-5; 8 bases line up with TRBD1. Germline CDR1 reads LNHDA; CDR2 reads SQIVND (reference sequence). There are 13 residues in the CDR3. The V and J ends lost 7 bases and 10 bases, in that order; junction bases with no gene match: 9. The CDR3 region has the DNA TGTGCCAGTAAAGAAAGACAGGGGTCTCCCCAGCATTTT. Residues: CASKERQGSPQHF.

This clone was counted once. Different DNA sequences within this sample yield the same CDR3. The chain joins TRBV7-2 to TRBJ2-7; D perhaps matches TRBD2 (6 bases). The V end lost 3 bases, the J end lost 4 bases, and 10 bases lay between the germline ends. There are 13 residues in the CDR3. Per the germline V gene, CDR1 is SGHTA and CDR2 is FQGNSA. The CDR3 region has the DNA TGTGCCAGCAGCTTCGGGGGTGGATACGAGCAGTACTTC. This gives the protein CASSFGGGYEQYF.

The chain is built from TRBV13 and TRBJ1-2; TRBD1 aligns across 10 bases. Germline CDR1 and CDR2: PRHDT and FYEKMQ (reference sequence). Losses at the gene ends were 0 bases for V and 4 bases for J; bases not matched to a gene: 8. This CDR3 comprises 17 residues. This CDR3 is CASSLGNRGTGVYGYTF. Here the CDR3 DNA reads TGTGCCAGCAGCTTAGGCAATAGGGGGACAGGGGTCTATGGCTACACCTTC.